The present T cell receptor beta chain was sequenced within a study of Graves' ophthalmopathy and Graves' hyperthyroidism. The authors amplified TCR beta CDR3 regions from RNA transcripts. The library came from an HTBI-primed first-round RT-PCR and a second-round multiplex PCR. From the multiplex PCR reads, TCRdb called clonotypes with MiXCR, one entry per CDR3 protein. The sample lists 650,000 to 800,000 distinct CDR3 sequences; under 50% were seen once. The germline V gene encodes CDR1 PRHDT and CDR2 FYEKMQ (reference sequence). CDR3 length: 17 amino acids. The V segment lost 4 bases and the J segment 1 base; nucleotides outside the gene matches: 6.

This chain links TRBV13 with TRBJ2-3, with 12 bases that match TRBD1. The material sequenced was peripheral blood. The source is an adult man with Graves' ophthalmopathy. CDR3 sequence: CASSSRGTGGGTDTQYF. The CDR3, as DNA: TGTGCCAGCAGCTCTCGGGGGACAGGGGGCGGCACAGATACGCAGTATTTT.